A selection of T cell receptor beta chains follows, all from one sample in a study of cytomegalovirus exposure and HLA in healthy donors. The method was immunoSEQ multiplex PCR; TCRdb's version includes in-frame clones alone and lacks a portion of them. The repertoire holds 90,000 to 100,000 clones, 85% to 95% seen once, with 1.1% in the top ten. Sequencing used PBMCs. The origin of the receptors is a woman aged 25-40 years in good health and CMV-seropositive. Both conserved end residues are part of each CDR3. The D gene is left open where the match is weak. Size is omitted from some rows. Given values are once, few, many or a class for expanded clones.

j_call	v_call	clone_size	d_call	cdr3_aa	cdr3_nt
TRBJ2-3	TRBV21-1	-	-	CASSKDGRQYF	TGTGCCAGCAGCAAGGACGGGAGGCAGTATTTT
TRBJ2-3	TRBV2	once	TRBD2	CASVTGTSGTDTQYF	TGTGCCAGCGTTACCGGGACTAGCGGTACAGATACGCAGTATTTT
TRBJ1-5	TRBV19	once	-	CASSTREWGQPQHF	TGTGCCAGTAGTACGAGGGAGTGGGGTCAGCCCCAGCATTTT
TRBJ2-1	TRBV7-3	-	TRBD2	CASSLASGGAEQFF	TGTGCCAGCAGCTTAGCTAGCGGGGGCGCTGAGCAGTTCTTC
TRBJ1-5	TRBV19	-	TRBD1	CASTSGQGARQPQHF	TGTGCCAGTACCTCGGGACAGGGGGCGAGGCAGCCCCAGCATTTT
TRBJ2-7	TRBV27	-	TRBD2	CASLKKIAGVDEQYF	TGTGCCAGCCTTAAAAAAATAGCGGGAGTGGACGAGCAGTACTTC
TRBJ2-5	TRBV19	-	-	CASSYRRGGIGETQYF	TGTGCCAGTAGTTATCGGCGGGGCGGCATCGGAGAGACCCAGTACTTC
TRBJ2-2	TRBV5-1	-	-	CASSGGGNTGELFF	TGCGCCAGCAGCGGAGGAGGAAATACCGGGGAGCTGTTTTTT
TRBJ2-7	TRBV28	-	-	CASSSTPTHYEQYF	TGTGCCAGCAGTTCCACACCCACACACTACGAGCAGTACTTC
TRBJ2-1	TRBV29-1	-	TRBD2	CSERLAGAYNEQFF	TGCAGCGAGCGACTAGCGGGAGCCTACAATGAGCAGTTCTTC
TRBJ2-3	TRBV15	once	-	CATSRDRTDTQYF	TGTGCCACCAGCAGAGACAGAACAGATACGCAGTATTTT
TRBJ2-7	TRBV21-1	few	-	CASSKGGHLGTSAFRYYEQYF	TGTGCCAGCAGCAAAGGCGGACACCTTGGGACTAGTGCTTTTCGGTATTACGAGCAGTACTTC
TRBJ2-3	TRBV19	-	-	CASSSGGPSSTDTQYF	TGTGCCAGTAGTTCGGGCGGGCCCTCTAGCACAGATACGCAGTATTTT
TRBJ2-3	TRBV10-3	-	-	CAISSSTDTQYF	TGTGCCATCAGTAGCTCCACAGATACGCAGTATTTT
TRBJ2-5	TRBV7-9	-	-	CASSLAPAGHETQYF	TGTGCCAGCAGCTTAGCGCCAGCGGGACACGAGACCCAGTACTTC
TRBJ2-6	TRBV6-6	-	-	CASSDGASGANVLTF	TGTGCCAGCAGTGACGGAGCCTCTGGGGCCAACGTCCTGACTTTC
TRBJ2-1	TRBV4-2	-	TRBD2	CASSQALLSGRGYNEQFF	TGTGCCAGCAGCCAAGCACTTTTGAGCGGGAGGGGTTACAATGAGCAGTTCTTC
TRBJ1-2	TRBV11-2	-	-	CASSLVGGIGYTF	TGTGCCAGCAGCTTAGTTGGGGGGATAGGCTACACCTTC
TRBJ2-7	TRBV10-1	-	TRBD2	CASSPDGGGPGEQYF	TGCGCCAGCAGCCCCGATGGGGGAGGGCCTGGCGAGCAGTACTTC
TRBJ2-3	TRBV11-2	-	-	CASSLEGRGTDTQYF	TGTGCCAGCAGCTTAGAGGGCAGGGGAACAGATACGCAGTATTTT
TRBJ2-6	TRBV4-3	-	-	CASSQAPARQGANVLTF	TGCGCCAGCAGCCAAGCCCCGGCCAGGCAAGGGGCCAACGTCCTGACTTTC
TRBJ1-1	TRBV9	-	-	CASSERQTMNTEAFF	TGTGCCAGCAGCGAACGACAGACCATGAACACTGAAGCTTTCTTT